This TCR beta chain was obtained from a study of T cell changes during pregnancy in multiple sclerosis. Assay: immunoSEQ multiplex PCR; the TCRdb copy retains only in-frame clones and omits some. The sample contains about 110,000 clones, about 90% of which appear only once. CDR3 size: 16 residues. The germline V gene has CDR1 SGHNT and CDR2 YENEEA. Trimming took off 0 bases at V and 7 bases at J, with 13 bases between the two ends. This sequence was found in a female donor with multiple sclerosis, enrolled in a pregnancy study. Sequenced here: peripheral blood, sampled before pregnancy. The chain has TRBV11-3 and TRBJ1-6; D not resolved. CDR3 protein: CASSLDIGIGNSPLHF. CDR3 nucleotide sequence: TGTGCCAGCAGCTTAGATATCGGGATCGGGAATTCACCCCTCCACTTT.